What follows are 30 T cell receptor beta chains derived from one specimen sequenced in a study of vaccination and CD4 T cells after COVID-19. For these TCRs, the target antigens are not known. Sequence data for DNA of cultured CD4+ T cells were generated by the Oncomine TCR Beta short-read assay. In this case, cultured CD4+ T cells provided the extracted genomic DNA. TCRdb itself ran the PCR reads through MiXCR, one entry per CDR3 protein. Here the sample spans more than 6,000 distinct CDR3 sequences, 33% being singletons. The sample's treatment: roughly 10-day PBMC culture with coronavirus spike peptide pools or control peptides (ViraFEST assay). It was before the COVID-19 pandemic (2011-2018) that the unexposed donor's CD4+ T cells were collected. Sequenced input: CD4+ T cells from blood, cultured in vitro. These receptors came from a human donor in good health.

This clonotype showed up just once. This chain's CDR3 is CASSLIKLRVDEQYF. DNA of the CDR3: TGTGCCAGCAGTCTAATCAAATTAAGGGTCGACGAGCAGTACTTC. The rearrangement uses TRBV28 and TRBJ2-7, with unresolved D. The germline CDR1 and CDR2 sequences are MDHEN and SYDVKM. The CDR3 covers 15 residues. V was trimmed by 5 bases and J by 5 bases, leaving 19 bases between them.

The rearrangement uses TRBV9 and TRBJ2-5, with no clear D. Germline V gives CDR1 SGDLS, CDR2 YYNGEE. The CDR3 runs 14 residues. V shed 4 bases and J shed 0 bases, with 10 bases lying between them. The CDR3, as DNA: TGTGCCAGCAGCCCAGAGCACTACCAAGAGACCCAGTACTTC. Translation: CASSPEHYQETQYF. The entire variable domain, with the rest obtained from reference TRBV9 and TRBJ2-5, is as follows: DSGVTQTPKHLITATGQRVTLRCSPRSGDLSVYWYQQSLDQGLQFLIQYYNGEERAKGNILERFSAQQFPDLHSELNLSSLELGDSALYFCASSPEHYQETQYFGPGTRLLVL.

This chain uses TRBV15 with TRBJ1-3; D is unclear. CDR3 length equals 15 residues. The germline gives CDR1 LNHNV, CDR2 YYDKDF (reference sequence). V gave up 2 bases and J gave up 0 bases, with 8 bases separating them. The CDR3 protein is CATSRLPSSGNTIYF. As DNA, the CDR3 is TGTGCCACCAGCAGACTGCCTAGCTCTGGAAACACCATATATTTT.

J is TRBJ2-5 and V is TRBV12-3 or TRBV12-4, with D tentatively TRBD2 (6 bases). The V and J ends lost 5 bases and 4 bases respectively, with 11 bases between them. The CDR3 runs to 13 residues. CDR3 amino acids: CASSQLAGETQYF. The CDR3 DNA reads TGTGCCAGCAGTCAACTAGCAGGAGAGACCCAGTACTTC.

The chain recombines TRBV7-2 with TRBJ1-1; D is unresolved. The length of the CDR3 is 16 residues. V was trimmed by 1 base and J by 1 base, leaving 13 bases between them. In germline, CDR1 is SGHTA, CDR2 FQGNSA. The CDR3 loop is CASSLVSSATNTEAFF. The CDR3 bases are TGTGCCAGCAGCTTAGTCTCCAGCGCCACGAACACTGAAGCTTTCTTT.

The V call is TRBV7-8, the J call TRBJ2-1; 12 nucleotides agree with TRBD2. V shed 2 bases, J shed 6 bases, and the junction held 5 bases outside the gene matches. The CDR3 is made up of 16 amino acids. Germline CDR1 SGHVS, CDR2 FQNEAQ. CDR3 in amino acids: CASSLSSGRASNEQFF. In nucleotides, the CDR3 is TGTGCCAGCAGCTTATCTAGCGGGAGGGCATCCAATGAGCAGTTCTTC.

This chain uses TRBV12-5 with TRBJ1-1; D is ambiguous. Trimming shortened V by 6 bases and J by 5 bases, and 13 bases separated the two germline ends. Germline loops: CDR1 LGHNT, CDR2 FRNRAP. This CDR3 is 13 amino acids long. The chain's CDR3 is CASGPPRRTEAFF. The CDR3 DNA is TGTGCTAGTGGCCCTCCCCGAAGGACTGAAGCTTTCTTT.

The chain joins TRBV20-1 to TRBJ2-1; TRBD2 agrees at 8 bases. CDR1 is DFQATT, CDR2 SNEGSKA, per germline (reference sequence). Unmatched junction bases numbered 9, after V lost 0 bases and J lost 2 bases. This CDR3 contains 17 residues. The CDR3: CSARDPGSGRTYNEQFF. The CDR3 region has the DNA TGCAGTGCTAGAGACCCCGGCAGCGGGAGAACCTACAATGAGCAGTTCTTC.

This clonotype was seen a handful of times. This chain connects TRBV7-3 to TRBJ2-3; 8 bases line up with TRBD2. CDR3 length: 15 amino acids. The ends lost 0 bases at V and 5 bases at J; junction bases unmatched: 4. Per germline, CDR1 SGHTA and CDR2 FQGTGA. CDR3 DNA sequence: TGTGCCAGCAGCTTAACGGCGGGAGGTTTAGATACGCAGTATTTT. This gives the protein CASSLTAGGLDTQYF.

This chain uses TRBV7-8 with TRBJ2-3, with 8 bases identical to TRBD2. The germline gives CDR1 SGHVS, CDR2 FQNEAQ. CDR3 length: 16 amino acids. The V segment lost 0 bases and the J segment 6 bases; nucleotides outside the gene matches: 8. CDR3 sequence reads: CASSLASAGAGDTQYF. In DNA form, the CDR3 reads TGTGCCAGCAGCTTAGCGTCAGCGGGAGCTGGCGATACGCAGTATTTT.

The table lists this clonotype with a few counts. The J gene is TRBJ2-5, the V gene TRBV20-1; no reliable D call. V lost 1 base, J lost 4 bases, and 4 bases lay in between. CDR1 and CDR2 (germline): DFQATT, SNEGSKA (reference sequence). The CDR3 is 11 residues long. The CDR3 loop is CSARVVETQYF. The CDR3 nucleotides are TGCAGTGCTAGAGTCGTAGAGACCCAGTACTTC.

This chain joins TRBV19 and TRBJ1-1; D unclear. The length of the CDR3 is 13 residues. The germline V gene has CDR1 LNHDA and CDR2 SQIVND (reference sequence). V was pared by 7 bases and J by 1 base, with 10 bases between. The CDR3: CASKIKPNTEAFF. CDR3 nucleotides: TGTGCCAGTAAAATAAAACCGAACACTGAAGCTTTCTTT. The full variable domain, in which reference TRBV19 and TRBJ1-1 provide the parts outside the CDR3, is DGGITQSPKYLFRKEGQNVTLSCEQNLNHDAMYWYRQDPGQGLRLIYYSQIVNDFQKGDIAEGYSVSREKKESFPLTVTSAQKNPTAFYLCASKIKPNTEAFFGQGTRLTVV.

The gene calls are TRBV20-1 and TRBJ2-3; the D gene is possibly TRBD2 (5 bases). V lost 8 bases and J lost 1, with 13 bases in between. Germline V lookup: CDR1 DFQATT, CDR2 SNEGSKA (reference sequence). The CDR3 extends over 13 amino acids. CDR3 amino acids: CSLRDGGTDTQYF. As DNA, the CDR3 is TGCAGTCTCCGCGACGGGGGCACAGATACGCAGTATTTT.

This clonotype was observed a few times. The chain uses TRBV20-1 and TRBJ1-3; D is uncertain. V lost 4 bases, J lost 2 bases, and 12 bases lay in between. Germline V lookup: CDR1 DFQATT, CDR2 SNEGSKA (reference sequence). CDR3 length equals 14 residues. The CDR3 DNA reads TGCAGTGCTAAGGACCGTTATCCTGGAAACACCATATATTTT. Translating gives CSAKDRYPGNTIYF.

The rearrangement uses TRBV20-1 and TRBJ2-7; D assignment may be TRBD1 or TRBD2 (5 bases each). Germline values: CDR1 DFQATT, CDR2 SNEGSKA (reference sequence). V was pared by 3 bases and J by 6 bases, with 21 bases between. This CDR3 spans 15 amino acids. The chain's CDR3 is CSARGDRVQTFEQYF. The CDR3 nucleotides are TGCAGTGCTAGGGGGGACCGGGTCCAAACTTTCGAGCAGTACTTC.

The genes are TRBV6-1 and TRBJ2-6; tentatively, D is TRBD1 or TRBD2 (5 bases each). The CDR3 consists of 16 residues. Germline V CDR1 and CDR2: MNHNS, SASEGT. V lost 6 bases to trimming and J lost 0 bases, with 12 bases between them. The CDR3 DNA reads as TGTGCCAGCAGGAGGGCAGGGATCTCTGGGGCCAACGTCCTGACTTTC. Translating it yields CASRRAGISGANVLTF.

The V and J genes are TRBV28 and TRBJ1-3; tentative D call: TRBD1 (5 bases). V lost 6 bases, J lost 2 bases, and 14 bases lay in between. Germline V gives CDR1 MDHEN, CDR2 SYDVKM. This CDR3 has 15 amino acids. CDR3 in amino acids: CASSLGPQPGNTIYF. The CDR3 DNA is TGTGCCAGCAGCCTGGGACCGCAACCTGGAAACACCATATATTTT.

The V call is TRBV6-1, the J call TRBJ1-3; D is unclear. Germline lookup yields CDR1 MNHNS and CDR2 SASEGT. The CDR3 totals 13 residues. With 11 bases removed from V and 0 bases from J, the gap between germline ends came to 11 bases. CDR3 sequence: CAARGSSGNTIYF. The DNA for the CDR3 is TGTGCCGCCCGCGGAAGCTCTGGAAACACCATATATTTT.

In its sample, this clonotype was seen a few times. The rearrangement links TRBV2 to TRBJ2-7; 9 bases are shared with TRBD1. This CDR3 is 14 amino acids long. In germline, CDR1 is SNHLY, CDR2 FYNNEI. With V trimmed by 6 bases and J by 5 bases, 8 bases remained unmatched. The CDR3 region is CASRVQTGGDEQYF. CDR3 in DNA: TGTGCCAGCAGAGTACAGACAGGGGGTGACGAGCAGTACTTC.

This clonotype was found a few times. V usage is TRBV7-2 and J usage is TRBJ2-7; 8 nucleotides line up with TRBD2. V shed 5 bases and J 2 bases; nucleotides not matched to a gene: 8. The length of the CDR3 is 15 residues. In germline, CDR1 is SGHTA, CDR2 FQGNSA. The CDR3 nucleotides are TGTGCCAGCAGCCTCTCGACTAGCGCGCCCTACGAGCAGTACTTC. It encodes CASSLSTSAPYEQYF.

This clonotype has a handful of counts. J is TRBJ2-3 and V is TRBV7-9; D gene ambiguous. The V end was cut by 5 bases, the J end by 0 bases, with 3 bases between. The germline V gene encodes CDR1 SEHNR and CDR2 FQNEAQ (reference sequence). CDR3 length equals 12 residues. The CDR3 DNA reads TGTGCCAGCAGCCAAAGCACAGATACGCAGTATTTT. This translates into CASSQSTDTQYF. The complete variable domain, with remaining parts taken from reference TRBV7-9 and TRBJ2-3, reads DTGVSQNPRHKITKRGQNVTFRCDPISEHNRLYWYRQTLGQGPEFLTYFQNEAQLEKSRLLSDRFSAERPKGSFSTLEIQRTEQGDSAMYLCASSQSTDTQYFGPGTRLTVL.

V and J are TRBV4-3 and TRBJ1-6; the D is unclear. This CDR3 has 12 amino acids. Germline CDR1 is LGHNA and CDR2 is YSLEER. V lost 2 bases and J 6 bases, leaving 2 bases between the germline ends. CDR3 amino acids: CASSQSNSPLHF. The CDR3 nucleotides are TGCGCCAGCAGCCAAAGTAATTCACCCCTCCACTTT.

V is TRBV19 and J is TRBJ2-5, with 9 bases matching TRBD1. V trimming: 1 base; J trimming: 1 base; junction bases outside the gene matches: 7. CDR3 length: 17 residues. From germline, CDR1 is LNHDA and CDR2 SQIVND (reference sequence). CDR3 sequence: CASSIVFGDRAQETQYF. In DNA form, the CDR3 reads TGTGCCAGTAGTATAGTCTTCGGGGACAGGGCCCAAGAGACCCAGTACTTC. Filled out from reference TRBV19 and TRBJ2-5, the complete variable domain reads DGGITQSPKYLFRKEGQNVTLSCEQNLNHDAMYWYRQDPGQGLRLIYYSQIVNDFQKGDIAEGYSVSREKKESFPLTVTSAQKNPTAFYLCASSIVFGDRAQETQYFGPGTRLLVL.

CDR3 loop: CATSDSGTGGQETQYF. Here the CDR3 DNA reads TGTGCCACCAGTGATTCCGGGACAGGGGGCCAAGAGACCCAGTACTTC. V gene TRBV24-1 combines with J gene TRBJ2-5, with 11 bases identical to TRBD1. The CDR3 totals 16 residues. Per germline, CDR1 KGHDR and CDR2 SFDVKD. After removal of 2 bases from V and 1 base from J, the junction contained 2 bases not matched to a gene.

A few counts support this clonotype. The chain has TRBV19 and TRBJ2-1; D tentatively reads TRBD1 or TRBD2 (5 bases each). Germline values: CDR1 LNHDA, CDR2 SQIVND (reference sequence). CDR3 length equals 14 residues. With 6 bases removed from V and 0 bases from J, the gap between germline ends came to 9 bases. Written as DNA, the CDR3 is TGTGCCAGTAGGGCTGGGGGCTCCTACAATGAGCAGTTCTTC. Protein: CASRAGGSYNEQFF.

The sample holds a few counts of this clonotype. The chain is built from TRBV10-3 and TRBJ2-1, with TRBD2 matching 7 bases. This CDR3 has 15 residues. V gave up 0 bases and J gave up 5 bases; unmatched junction bases: 4. CDR1 is ENHRY and CDR2 is SYGVKD in the germline V gene. CDR3 in DNA: TGTGCCATCAGTGAGTCGGCTAGCGGTAACAATGAGCAGTTCTTC. Its translation is CAISESASGNNEQFF.

This clonotype has only a few counts. This chain joins TRBV19 and TRBJ1-2; 10 bases are a match to TRBD1. Trimming took 8 bases from V and 7 from J; bases not matched to a gene: 16. There are 16 residues in the CDR3. CDR1 and CDR2 (germline): LNHDA, SQIVND (reference sequence). The CDR3 loop reads CASRKGGRQGAPGYTF. CDR3 in DNA: TGTGCCAGTCGCAAGGGGGGGAGACAGGGGGCGCCTGGCTACACCTTC.

The rearrangement uses TRBV28 and TRBJ1-1, with TRBD1 as a possible D gene (6 bases). CDR3 size: 15 residues. Germline lookup yields CDR1 MDHEN and CDR2 SYDVKM. V shed 1 base and J shed 5 bases, with 14 bases lying between them. CDR3 nucleotide sequence: TGTGCCAGCAGTTTATTTGGGGGCGCGTGGACTGAAGCTTTCTTT. Translated: CASSLFGGAWTEAFF.

This clonotype has a single count. In DNA, the CDR3 is TGCGCCAGCAGCGAGGCAAGCCTAGCTGTCAATGAGCAGTTCTTC. Translated: CASSEASLAVNEQFF. This chain connects TRBV5-1 to TRBJ2-1; D perhaps matches TRBD2 (5 bases). Germline CDR1 reads SGHRS; CDR2 reads YFSETQ. The germline V and J ends were trimmed by 4 bases and 6 bases, with 17 bases remaining between them. CDR3 size: 15 residues.

J is TRBJ2-2 and V is TRBV11-1; D may be TRBD1 (5 bases). Trimming pared 3 bases from V and 2 bases from J, leaving 7 bases between. The CDR3 is made up of 14 amino acids. The germline CDR1 and CDR2 sequences are SGHAT and FQDESV (reference sequence). The CDR3: CASSFRDNTGELFF. DNA for the CDR3: TGTGCCAGCAGCTTCAGGGATAACACCGGGGAGCTGTTTTTT.